Below are 17 T cell receptor beta chains sequenced from a single sample in a study of T cell repertoires in cytomegalovirus infection. One entry per CDR3 protein results from TCRdb running MiXCR on the reads. The sample includes around 250,000 distinct CDR3 sequences, approximately 17% seen only once; the top ten take more than 45%. Sequencing was done on a sample of CD8+ T cells from PBMCs. Receptors were obtained from a human donor in good health (CMV status not recorded). Some clones in this sample may be carry-over from other donors' samples.

This clonotype was picked up a small number of times. This rearrangement joins TRBV28 to TRBJ1-1; maybe TRBD1 (5 bases). Trimming shortened V by 4 bases and J by 0 bases, and 9 bases separated the two germline ends. The V gene's germline CDR1 is MDHEN and CDR2 SYDVKM. This CDR3 comprises 14 residues. The CDR3 region has the DNA TGTGCCAGCAGTTCCGGACACCTGAACACTGAAGCTTTCTTT. This translates into CASSSGHLNTEAFF.

The gene calls are TRBV2 and TRBJ1-2; no definite D call. V was pared by 4 bases and J by 0 bases, with 9 bases between. From germline, CDR1 is SNHLY and CDR2 FYNNEI. This CDR3 has 14 amino acids. The CDR3 coding sequence is TGTGCCAGCAGTGGAGTCAGGACTAACTATGGCTACACCTTC. Encoded protein: CASSGVRTNYGYTF.

The V and J genes are TRBV29-1 and TRBJ2-5; D is uncertain. CDR1 and CDR2 from the germline V gene are SQVTM and ANQGSEA. Trimming shortened V by 3 bases and J by 1 base, and 6 bases separated the two germline ends. The length of the CDR3 is 12 residues. CDR3 nucleotide sequence: TGCAGCGTTGATGTCGGCCAAGAGACCCAGTACTTC. It translates to CSVDVGQETQYF. The variable domain in full, with the rest retrieved from reference TRBV29-1 and TRBJ2-5, is SAVISQKPSRDICQRGTSLTIQCQVDSQVTMMFWYRQQPGQSLTLIATANQGSEATYESGFVIDKFPISRPNLTFSTLTVSNMSPEDSSIYLCSVDVGQETQYFGPGTRLLVL.

On this clonotype: A read error may be the cause here, since a much bigger clone is one base away. The V and J genes are TRBV7-9 and TRBJ2-7, with 7 nucleotides matching TRBD1. Per germline, CDR1 SEHNR and CDR2 FQNEAQ (reference sequence). V shed 4 bases and J 2 bases; nucleotides not matched to a gene: 11. This CDR3 has 16 amino acids. As DNA, the CDR3 is TGTGCCAGCAGCTATCACACCGGGACAGAAACCTACGAGCAGTACTTC. This sequence encodes CASSYHTGTETYEQYF.

The chain combines TRBV29-1 with TRBJ1-1, with D perhaps TRBD1 (5 bases). The CDR3 has 12 residues. Germline assignment: CDR1 SQVTM and CDR2 ANQGSEA. The V end was cut by 4 bases, the J end by 2 bases, with 8 bases between. The CDR3 protein is CSVARVNTEAFF. CDR3 DNA: TGCAGCGTTGCCAGGGTAAACACTGAAGCTTTCTTT. The full variable domain, in which reference TRBV29-1 and TRBJ1-1 provide the parts outside the CDR3, is SAVISQKPSRDICQRGTSLTIQCQVDSQVTMMFWYRQQPGQSLTLIATANQGSEATYESGFVIDKFPISRPNLTFSTLTVSNMSPEDSSIYLCSVARVNTEAFFGQGTRLTVV.

This clonotype was detected many times. The V and J genes are TRBV6-5 and TRBJ1-1; D is uncertain. The CDR3 spans 15 residues. V shed 0 bases and J shed 1 base, with 9 bases lying between them. Germline V lookup: CDR1 MNHEY, CDR2 SVGAGI. CDR3 in DNA: TGTGCCAGCAGTTACTCGGCAGCGACGAACACTGAAGCTTTCTTT. It is translated as CASSYSAATNTEAFF.

This clonotype showed up many times. This sequence joins TRBV7-6 and TRBJ1-2; 9 positions agree with TRBD1. The V gene end was trimmed by 5 bases and the J gene end by 5 bases; junction bases not matched to a gene: 12. The CDR3 loop spans 16 amino acids. From germline, CDR1 is SGHVS and CDR2 FNYEAQ. This CDR3 is CASSPTPGTGFYGYTF. CDR3 coding DNA: TGTGCCAGCAGCCCCACCCCCGGGACAGGGTTTTATGGCTACACCTTC.

The table lists this clonotype with many counts. The rearrangement joins TRBV7-2 to TRBJ1-2; D is unclear. From germline, CDR1 is SGHTA and CDR2 FQGNSA. V was cut by 3 bases and J by 3 bases, with 14 bases left in between. The CDR3 runs to 15 residues. Here the CDR3 reads CASSLEPTVYYGYTF. The CDR3 DNA is TGTGCCAGCAGCTTGGAGCCAACTGTCTACTATGGCTACACCTTC.

There are many counts of this clonotype. The V gene is TRBV28, the J gene TRBJ2-7; D is undetermined. The CDR3 totals 12 residues. V shed 1 base and J shed 4 bases, with 5 bases lying between them. CDR1 and CDR2 from the germline V gene are MDHEN and SYDVKM. The CDR3 region has the DNA TGTGCCAGCAGTTTATTCTTATACGAGCAGTACTTC. It specifies CASSLFLYEQYF.

Ten or more counts support this clonotype. The chain recombines TRBV7-2 with TRBJ2-5; unclear D gene. This CDR3 has 16 residues. Germline loops: CDR1 SGHTA, CDR2 FQGNSA. Between the trimmed V and J ends, which lost 5 bases and 3 bases, there was a span of 19 bases. Here the CDR3 reads CASSPNYSGPKETQYF. The DNA of the CDR3 is TGTGCCAGCAGCCCGAACTACTCGGGCCCGAAAGAGACCCAGTACTTC.

The count of this clonotype is one. A read error may explain this, as a much larger clone is one base away. The genes are TRBV7-9 and TRBJ2-7; 7 bases match TRBD1. CDR1 and CDR2 (germline): SEHNR, FQNEAQ (reference sequence). CDR3 length: 14 residues. Trimming at V came to 4 bases and at J to 2 bases, leaving 5 bases not matched to a gene. The CDR3 DNA sequence: TGTGCCAGCAGCTCAACAGGGGCAGCCTACGAGCAGTACTTC. It translates to CASSSTGAAYEQYF.

As concerns this clonotype: A much larger clone is a single base away; this may be a read error. The genes are TRBV7-8 and TRBJ2-1, with D perhaps matching TRBD1 or TRBD2 (5 bases each). The germline gives CDR1 SGHVS, CDR2 FQNEAQ. This CDR3 region has 15 residues. The CDR3 nucleotides are TGTGCCAGCAGCTCCCCGGGGCTCTCCTACAATGTGCAGTTCTTC. Translating gives CASSSPGLSYNVQFF.

This clonotype was counted at least ten times. The rearrangement joins TRBV6-1 to TRBJ1-1; 7 bases are shared with TRBD1. The CDR3 sequence is 14 residues long. Germline loops: CDR1 MNHNS, CDR2 SASEGT. V trimming: 7 bases; J trimming: 3 bases; junction bases outside the gene matches: 8. The CDR3 sequence is CASTQGGLYTEAFF. As DNA, the CDR3 is TGTGCCAGCACCCAGGGGGGGCTTTACACTGAAGCTTTCTTT.

To note about this clonotype: One end of the junction is discordant with germline, which a read error may explain. J is TRBJ2-5 and V is TRBV4-1; D might be TRBD2 (5 bases). The CDR3 has 15 residues. Germline V CDR1 and CDR2: MGHRA, YSYEKL. The CDR3 DNA reads as TGCGCCGGCAGCCAAGTACTCGGGGAATGGGAGACCCAGTACTTC. Its protein is CAGSQVLGEWETQYF.

This clonotype was observed at least ten times. The chain uses TRBV7-9 and TRBJ2-7, with TRBD1 matching 8 bases. The CDR3 contains 12 residues. Germline CDR1 SEHNR, CDR2 FQNEAQ (reference sequence). Germline trimming cut 4 bases from V and 7 bases from J; bases unmatched to any gene: 3. The CDR3 loop is CASSWTGMEQYF. The CDR3 bases are TGTGCCAGCAGCTGGACAGGGATGGAGCAGTACTTC.

A word on this clonotype: The junction differs from germline at one of its ends, possibly a read error. V usage is TRBV7-9 and J usage is TRBJ1-2, with D unresolved. In germline, CDR1 is SEHNR, CDR2 FQNEAQ (reference sequence). The CDR3 contains 16 residues. The CDR3 DNA reads as TGTGCCAGCAGCCATCATGAAACCCTCCCTGGCTATAGCTACACCTTC. Translated: CASSHHETLPGYSYTF.

Only a few counts were recorded for this clonotype. This chain uses TRBV9 with TRBJ2-2; weak D call: TRBD1 (6 bases). The V end was cut by 0 bases, the J end by 2 bases, with 11 bases between. The germline V gene has CDR1 SGDLS and CDR2 YYNGEE. The CDR3 has 16 amino acids. The CDR3: CASSVASTGNTGELFF. The CDR3 nucleotides read TGTGCCAGCAGCGTAGCTTCGACAGGAAACACCGGGGAGCTGTTTTTT. The variable domain in full, completed from reference TRBV9 and TRBJ2-2, reads DSGVTQTPKHLITATGQRVTLRCSPRSGDLSVYWYQQSLDQGLQFLIQYYNGEERAKGNILERFSAQQFPDLHSELNLSSLELGDSALYFCASSVASTGNTGELFFGEGSRLTVL.